This T cell receptor beta chain is drawn from a study of blood T cell repertoires in COVID-19. Study at large: T cells, B-cell-depleted T cells, or PBMCs provided the cDNA or gDNA that served as material.

Clones were read by immunoSEQ multiplex PCR, and TCRdb kept only the in-frame ones, dropping some. The data contain approximately 300,000 clones, over 90% of them singletons. J lost 6 bases, V lost 5 bases, and 11 bases had no gene match. The CDR3 sequence is 16 residues long. CDR1 is MGHRA and CDR2 is YSYEKL in the germline V gene. A COVID-19 case was met by exposed participants within 2 weeks before study entry. This sequence originates from a woman between 25 and 40 years old who had been exposed to COVID-19. V and J are TRBV4-1 and TRBJ1-5; TRBD1 matches 9 bases. The sample comprised PBMCs or T cells enriched from blood (not recorded which). CDR3 in amino acids: CASSNGWMTGGQPQHF. Written as DNA, the CDR3 is TGCGCCAGCAGCAACGGCTGGATGACAGGGGGTCAGCCCCAGCATTTT.